One and the same sample provided the 27 T cell receptor beta chains below, sequenced in a study of radiotherapy plus CTLA-4 blockade in lung cancer (dated by TCRdb to 2016 to 2019). The method behind the library was the immunoSEQ multiplex PCR assay. Not all clones reach the TCRdb copy of this immuneACCESS table, which keeps in-frame sequences only. Checked studies attribute under half of the gap to unresolved V genes and leave the rest unexplained. Here the sample has tens of thousands of clones; about 73% occur a single time. The leading ten clones occupy 8.9% of the sample. Material: peripheral blood, obtained from a patient treated with radiotherapy plus ipilimumab. These receptors originate from a human donor with non-small cell lung cancer who had stable disease on radiotherapy plus ipilimumab.

This clone has more than one count but fewer than ten. The rearrangement links TRBV11-2 to TRBJ1-2; D gene ambiguous. The CDR3 length is 14 residues. Germline CDR1 reads SGHAT; CDR2 reads FQNNGV. Trimming removed 0 bases from V and 1 base from J, with 6 bases in between. The CDR3 DNA reads as TGTGCCAGCAGCTTAGACGGGTTTAACTATGGCTACACCTTC. Its translation is CASSLDGFNYGYTF.

V usage is TRBV29-1 and J usage is TRBJ1-2, with D hard to call. V lost 2 bases, J lost 5 bases, and 15 bases lay in between. CDR3 size: 14 residues. CDR1 and CDR2 (germline): SQVTM, ANQGSEA. This CDR3 reads CSVETSSQTYGYTF. The CDR3 DNA is TGCAGCGTTGAAACAAGTTCGCAGACTTATGGCTACACCTTC.

This chain links TRBV7-2 with TRBJ1-3; the D gene is possibly TRBD1 (5 bases). Germline V lookup: CDR1 SGHTA, CDR2 FQGNSA. This CDR3 contains 14 residues. Trimming removed 3 bases from V and 0 bases from J, with 6 bases in between. CDR3 amino acids: CASSLTASGNTIYF. CDR3 DNA: TGTGCCAGCAGCTTGACAGCCTCTGGAAACACCATATATTTT.

V is TRBV5-4 and J is TRBJ1-6, with a weak D call TRBD1 (6 bases). The ends were cut back, 4 bases at V and 8 bases at J, with 13 bases in the middle. CDR1 SGHNT and CDR2 YYREEE come from the germline V gene (reference sequence). The CDR3 extends over 14 amino acids. CDR3 sequence: CASSPGQTYSPLHF. CDR3 bases: TGTGCCAGCAGCCCTGGACAGACCTATTCACCCCTCCACTTT.

The chain has TRBV6-1 and TRBJ1-5, with D tentatively TRBD1 (5 bases). This CDR3 contains 14 residues. CDR1 and CDR2 from the germline V gene are MNHNS and SASEGT. V lost 8 bases to trimming and J lost 6 bases, with 17 bases between them. In DNA, the CDR3 is TGTGCCAGCCTTCCGAGGGAAAGGGGTCAGCCCCAGCATTTT. Residues: CASLPRERGQPQHF.

The chain is built from TRBV9 and TRBJ1-1; D is unclear. The CDR3 is made up of 13 amino acids. V was trimmed by 2 bases and J by 2 bases, leaving 7 bases between them. Per the germline V gene, CDR1 is SGDLS and CDR2 is YYNGEE. CDR3 in amino acids: CASSVWLNTEAFF. In DNA, the CDR3 is TGTGCCAGCAGCGTGTGGCTAAACACTGAAGCTTTCTTT.

The chain has TRBV6-4 and TRBJ1-2; a possible D gene is TRBD1 (6 bases). The CDR3 sequence is 13 residues long. Trimming took off 3 bases at V and 7 bases at J, with 12 bases between the two ends. Germline assignment: CDR1 MRHNA and CDR2 SNTAGT. The CDR3 spells CASSEGQGFGYTF. The CDR3 DNA reads TGTGCCAGCAGTGAGGGCCAGGGGTTTGGCTACACCTTC.

This rearrangement joins TRBV4-3 to TRBJ2-1; 8 bases map to TRBD2. Germline CDR1 LGHNA, CDR2 YSLEER. V was pared by 0 bases and J by 5 bases, with 9 bases of the junction left unmatched. This CDR3 has 17 amino acids. Written as DNA, the CDR3 is TGCGCCAGCAGCCAAGATCAGGGGACTAGACCTAACAATGAGCAGTTCTTC. Its translation: CASSQDQGTRPNNEQFF.

V usage is TRBV6-4 and J usage is TRBJ2-7; D possibly corresponds to TRBD1 (5 bases). Trimming cost V 0 bases and J 13 bases, with 7 bases left between them. Germline V lookup: CDR1 MRHNA, CDR2 SNTAGT. This CDR3 has 10 residues. DNA for the CDR3: TGTGCCAGCAGTGACTCAGGGGCCTACGTC. It encodes CASSDSGAYV.

The chain couples TRBV7-8 to TRBJ1-2, with D perhaps matching TRBD1 (5 bases). This CDR3 is 15 amino acids long. V lost 5 bases to trimming and J lost 4 bases, with 17 bases between them. CDR1 is SGHVS, CDR2 FQNEAQ, per germline. The CDR3 nucleotides are TGTGCCAGCAGCCCCCTCGGCCCCGGGGGCTATGGCTACACCTTC. Its protein is CASSPLGPGGYGYTF. Drawing the rest from reference TRBV7-8 and TRBJ1-2, the complete variable domain is GAGVSQSPRYKVAKRGQDVALRCDPISGHVSLFWYQQALGQGPEFLTYFQNEAQLDKSGLPSDRFFAERPEGSVSTLKIQRTQQEDSAVYLCASSPLGPGGYGYTFGSGTRLTVV.

The V call is TRBV4-3, the J call TRBJ1-2, with a tentative D call TRBD1 (5 bases). The V and J ends lost 3 bases and 14 bases respectively, with 19 bases between them. Germline-derived CDR1 and CDR2 are LGHNA and YSLEER. This CDR3 is 13 amino acids long. CDR3 DNA: TGCGCCAGCAGCCACCTCACAGGTGAAGTGTGGACCTTC. It encodes CASSHLTGEVWTF.

The gene calls are TRBV28 and TRBJ1-1; tentative D call: TRBD1 (6 bases). The CDR3 totals 15 residues. Trimming removed 1 base from V and 7 bases from J, with 16 bases in between. Germline V gives CDR1 MDHEN, CDR2 SYDVKM. CDR3 DNA: TGTGCCAGCAGTTTATCCCGGGGAACAGGGTTTGAAGCTTTCTTT. Protein: CASSLSRGTGFEAFF. Using reference TRBV28 and TRBJ1-1 for the parts outside the CDR3, the full variable domain is DVKVTQSSRYLVKRTGEKVFLECVQDMDHENMFWYRQDPGLGLRLIYFSYDVKMKEKGDIPEGYSVSREKKERFSLILESASTNQTSMYLCASSLSRGTGFEAFFGQGTRLTVV.

J is TRBJ2-3 and V is TRBV6-5; 10 nucleotides match TRBD2. The CDR3 contains 16 residues. Germline V lookup: CDR1 MNHEY, CDR2 SVGAGI. V gave up 2 bases and J gave up 1 base; unmatched junction bases: 3. CDR3 sequence reads: CASSYITSGGTDTQYF. CDR3 coding DNA: TGTGCCAGCAGTTACATAACTAGCGGGGGCACAGATACGCAGTATTTT.

The V and J genes are TRBV10-3 and TRBJ1-3; D is undetermined. Germline V gene lookup returns CDR1 ENHRY and CDR2 SYGVKD. The ends were cut back, 6 bases at V and 2 bases at J, with 14 bases in the middle. There are 15 residues in the CDR3. The CDR3 sequence is CAISDGSRAGNTIYF. CDR3 DNA: TGTGCCATCAGCGATGGCTCGAGGGCTGGAAACACCATATATTTT.

The gene calls are TRBV27 and TRBJ1-4, with D perhaps matching TRBD1 (6 bases). V was pared by 4 bases and J by 0 bases, with 9 bases between. Germline V gives CDR1 MNHEY, CDR2 SMNVEV (reference sequence). The CDR3 is 15 amino acids. CDR3 amino acids: CASSSRTATNEKLFF. The CDR3 coding sequence is TGTGCCAGCAGTTCTCGGACAGCAACTAATGAAAAACTGTTTTTT. The full variable domain, completed using reference TRBV27 and TRBJ1-4, is EAQVTQNPRYLITVTGKKLTVTCSQNMNHEYMSWYRQDPGLGLRQIYYSMNVEVTDKGDVPEGYKVSRKEKRNFPLILESPSPNQTSLYFCASSSRTATNEKLFFGSGTQLSVL.

The J gene is TRBJ1-6, the V gene TRBV10-3; D gene uncertain. The CDR3 spans 13 residues. Deletions cut 7 bases from V and 11 bases from J, with 15 bases between. Germline CDR1 ENHRY, CDR2 SYGVKD. The CDR3 DNA is TGTGCCATCAAAGATGCCCCTGGTGCACCCCTCCACTTT. Protein sequence: CAIKDAPGAPLHF.

This sequence joins TRBV28 and TRBJ1-4, with 9 positions matching TRBD1. The CDR3 runs to 14 residues. CDR1 and CDR2 (germline): MDHEN, SYDVKM. V lost 6 bases and J lost 6; bases outside the gene matches: 5. The CDR3 sequence is CASSPGTGYEKLFF. CDR3 in DNA: TGTGCCAGCAGCCCCGGGACAGGGTATGAAAAACTGTTTTTT.

This clone was seen just once. The genes are TRBV7-7 and TRBJ2-3; 8 bases are shared with TRBD1. CDR3 length: 17 residues. CDR1 SSHAT and CDR2 FNYEAQ come from the germline V gene (reference sequence). V lost 1 base and J lost 1; bases outside the gene matches: 7. DNA for the CDR3: TGTGCCAGCAGCTTAGATGCAGGGGGCGGAGGCACAGATACGCAGTATTTT. Protein product: CASSLDAGGGGTDTQYF.

The CDR3 sequence is CASSQESSPLHF. The DNA for the CDR3 is TGTGCCAGCAGCCAGGAATCATCACCCCTCCACTTT. V gene TRBV4-2 combines with J gene TRBJ1-6; D gene unclear. Germline V gene data show CDR1 as LGHNA and CDR2 as YNFKEQ. CDR3 length equals 12 residues. V shed 3 bases and J shed 10 bases, with 7 bases lying between them.

Only a few counts were recorded for this clone. The rearrangement uses TRBV19 and TRBJ2-1, with 9 positions matching TRBD1. Per the germline V gene, CDR1 is LNHDA and CDR2 is SQIVND (reference sequence). J lost 3 bases, V lost 4 bases, and 7 bases had no gene match. The CDR3 has 16 amino acids. CDR3 in DNA: TGTGCCAGTAGTAGATTCCGGGACAGGGTCTACAATGAGCAGTTCTTC. Translation: CASSRFRDRVYNEQFF.

The chain is built from TRBV13 and TRBJ1-2; 10 bases align to TRBD1. CDR3 length equals 16 residues. The germline V gene has CDR1 PRHDT and CDR2 FYEKMQ (reference sequence). After removal of 6 bases from V and 5 bases from J, the junction contained 12 bases not matched to a gene. The CDR3 DNA follows: TGTGCCAGCAGTTACGTAACCGGGACAGGGGCTTATGGCTACACCTTC. Translating gives CASSYVTGTGAYGYTF.

This chain joins TRBV5-6 and TRBJ2-7; D is unclear. The germline V gene encodes CDR1 SGHDT and CDR2 YYEEEE. V shed 5 bases and J shed 3 bases, with 9 bases lying between them. The CDR3 covers 12 residues. The CDR3 DNA reads TGTGCCAGCAGTCGACAAGTCTACGAGCAGTACGTC. This encodes CASSRQVYEQYV.

J is TRBJ2-7 and V is TRBV7-2; 7 bases align to TRBD1. The CDR3 is 13 residues long. Germline CDR1 SGHTA, CDR2 FQGNSA. The V and J ends lost 5 bases and 3 bases, in that order; junction bases with no gene match: 4. As DNA, the CDR3 is TGTGCCAGCAGCCGGGACAGCAACTACGAGCAGTACTTC. Translation: CASSRDSNYEQYF.

For this clone: Within the sample, other DNA sequences also encode this same CDR3. The rearrangement joins TRBV6-5 to TRBJ1-5; D is perhaps TRBD1 (5 bases). The CDR3 has 14 residues. The V end lost 5 bases, the J end lost 2 bases, and 10 bases lay between the germline ends. Germline lookup yields CDR1 MNHEY and CDR2 SVGAGI. The CDR3 coding sequence is TGTGCCAGCAGTGGTGGGGCGGGCAATCAGCCCCAGCATTTT. It translates to CASSGGAGNQPQHF.

The chain is built from TRBV5-1 and TRBJ1-1, with a possible D match to TRBD1 (5 bases). This CDR3 region has 16 residues. Between the trimmed V and J ends, which lost 2 bases and 0 bases, there was a span of 14 bases. Germline CDR1 SGHRS, CDR2 YFSETQ. This CDR3 reads CASSFVRQGMNTEAFF. The CDR3 nucleotides are TGCGCCAGCAGCTTCGTCAGGCAGGGCATGAACACTGAAGCTTTCTTT. Complete variable domain (other parts from reference TRBV5-1 and TRBJ1-1): KAGVTQTPRYLIKTRGQQVTLSCSPISGHRSVSWYQQTPGQGLQFLFEYFSETQRNKGNFPGRFSGRQFSNSRSEMNVSTLELGDSALYLCASSFVRQGMNTEAFFGQGTRLTVV.

This sequence joins TRBV7-9 and TRBJ2-5; TRBD2 is a possible D gene (6 bases). V shed 4 bases and J shed 5 bases, with 14 bases lying between them. Germline values: CDR1 SEHNR, CDR2 FQNEAQ (reference sequence). The CDR3 loop spans 14 amino acids. The CDR3 is CASSSPREDETQYF. CDR3 nucleotide sequence: TGTGCCAGCAGCTCACCCAGGGAGGACGAGACCCAGTACTTC.

The J gene is TRBJ1-1, the V gene TRBV7-9, with 7 bases fitting TRBD1. V trimming: 2 bases; J trimming: 0 bases; junction bases outside the gene matches: 9. The germline gives CDR1 SEHNR, CDR2 FQNEAQ (reference sequence). There are 17 residues in the CDR3. The CDR3 DNA sequence: TGTGCCAGCAGCTTAACTGTAGGGGGCGCGGTGAACACTGAAGCTTTCTTT. Residues: CASSLTVGGAVNTEAFF. Based on the CDR3 plus reference TRBV7-9 and TRBJ1-1, the full variable domain is DTGVSQNPRHKITKRGQNVTFRCDPISEHNRLYWYRQTLGQGPEFLTYFQNEAQLEKSRLLSDRFSAERPKGSFSTLEIQRTEQGDSAMYLCASSLTVGGAVNTEAFFGQGTRLTVV.